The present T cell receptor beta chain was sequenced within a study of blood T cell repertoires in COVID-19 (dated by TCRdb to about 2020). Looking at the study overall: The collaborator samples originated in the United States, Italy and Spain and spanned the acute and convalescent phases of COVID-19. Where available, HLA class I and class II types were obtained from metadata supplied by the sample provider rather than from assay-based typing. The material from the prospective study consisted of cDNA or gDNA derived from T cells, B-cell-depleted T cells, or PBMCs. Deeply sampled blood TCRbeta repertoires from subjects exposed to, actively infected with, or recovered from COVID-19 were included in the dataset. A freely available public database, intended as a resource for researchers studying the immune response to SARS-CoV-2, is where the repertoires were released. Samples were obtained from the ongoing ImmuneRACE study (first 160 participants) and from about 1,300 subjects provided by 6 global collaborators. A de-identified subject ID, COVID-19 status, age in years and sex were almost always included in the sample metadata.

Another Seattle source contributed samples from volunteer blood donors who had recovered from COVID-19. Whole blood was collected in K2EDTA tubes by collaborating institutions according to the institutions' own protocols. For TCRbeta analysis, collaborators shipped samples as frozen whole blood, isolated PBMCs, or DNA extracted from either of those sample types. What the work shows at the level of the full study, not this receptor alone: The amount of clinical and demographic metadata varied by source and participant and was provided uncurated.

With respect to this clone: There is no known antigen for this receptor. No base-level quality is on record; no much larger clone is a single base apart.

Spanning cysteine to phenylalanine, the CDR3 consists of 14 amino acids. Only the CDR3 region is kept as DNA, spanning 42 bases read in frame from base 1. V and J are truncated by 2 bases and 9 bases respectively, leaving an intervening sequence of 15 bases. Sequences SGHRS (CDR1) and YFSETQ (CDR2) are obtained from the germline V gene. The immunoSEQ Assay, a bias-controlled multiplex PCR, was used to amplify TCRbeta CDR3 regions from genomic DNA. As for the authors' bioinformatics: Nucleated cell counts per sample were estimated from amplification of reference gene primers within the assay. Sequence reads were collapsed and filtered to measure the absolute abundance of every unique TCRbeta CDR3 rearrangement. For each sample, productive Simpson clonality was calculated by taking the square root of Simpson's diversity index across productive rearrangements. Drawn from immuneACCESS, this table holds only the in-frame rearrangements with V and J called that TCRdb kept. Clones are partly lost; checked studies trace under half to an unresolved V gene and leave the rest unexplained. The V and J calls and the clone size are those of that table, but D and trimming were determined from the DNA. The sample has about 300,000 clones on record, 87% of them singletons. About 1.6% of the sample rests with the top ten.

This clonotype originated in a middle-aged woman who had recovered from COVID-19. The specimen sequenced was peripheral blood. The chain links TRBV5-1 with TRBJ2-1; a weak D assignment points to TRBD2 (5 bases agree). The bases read TGCGCCAGCAGCTTCGGGCTACCTCGGGGTGAGCAGTTCTTC. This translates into CASSFGLPRGEQFF. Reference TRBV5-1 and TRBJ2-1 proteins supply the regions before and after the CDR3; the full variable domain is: KAGVTQTPRYLIKTRGQQVTLSCSPISGHRSVSWYQQTPGQGLQFLFEYFSETQRNKGNFPGRFSGRQFSNSRSEMNVSTLELGDSALYLCASSFGLPRGEQFFGPGTRLTVL.